The rows below give T cell receptor beta chains drawn from one sample of a study of T cell responses to AZD1222 COVID-19 vaccine. The protocol was immunoSEQ multiplex PCR, while the TCRdb copy is restricted to in-frame clones and leaves out a portion. Here the sample spans 150,000 or so clones, 88% being singletons. Here the sequenced sample was peripheral blood, taken on day 0 of AZD1222 vaccination. The receptors come from an adult in good health. The CDR3 runs from the conserved cysteine through the conserved F or W. Fields, in order: J gene, V gene, D gene, clone size, CDR3 protein, CDR3 DNA. The D gene is left open where the match is weak. Size is omitted from some rows. Given values are once, few, many or a class for expanded clones.

>TRBJ2-5|TRBV2|NA|NA
CASSDDGGTQYF
TGTGCCAGCAGTGACGATGGAGGGACCCAGTACTTC
>TRBJ2-3|TRBV6-4|TRBD2|few
CASSVAGGASTDTQYF
TGTGCCAGCAGTGTGGCCGGGGGGGCTAGCACAGATACGCAGTATTTT
>TRBJ1-2|TRBV11-2|NA|NA
CASSRGSENYGYTF
TGTGCCAGCAGCCGCGGGTCGGAGAACTATGGCTACACCTTC
>TRBJ2-4|TRBV5-8|TRBD2|NA
CASSLNGLAGTLVAKNIQYF
TGTGCCAGCAGCTTAAATGGACTAGCGGGGACTCTCGTAGCCAAAAACATTCAGTACTTC
>TRBJ2-7|TRBV3-1/TRBV3-2|TRBD2|NA
CASSLGGGPYEQYF
TGTGCCAGCAGCCTCGGGGGGGGGCCCTACGAGCAGTACTTC
>TRBJ2-7|TRBV10-1|NA|NA
CASSRGKGIVYEQYF
TGCGCCAGCAGCCGAGGGAAAGGGATTGTCTACGAGCAGTACTTC
>TRBJ2-3|TRBV7-2|NA|NA
CASSPTRSDTQYF
TGTGCCAGCAGCCCCACGCGTTCAGATACGCAGTATTTT
>TRBJ1-2|TRBV19|TRBD1|NA
CASSTSTGVGGYTF
TGTGCCAGTAGTACCTCTACAGGGGTGGGTGGCTACACCTTC
>TRBJ2-7|TRBV7-8|NA|NA
CASSPPVRASYEQYF
TGTGCCAGCAGCCCCCCCGTGAGGGCCTCCTACGAGCAGTACTTC
>TRBJ2-2|TRBV27|TRBD2|NA
CASSLSGTSSTGELFF
TGTGCCAGCAGTTTATCAGGGACTAGCAGCACCGGGGAGCTGTTTTTT
>TRBJ1-6|TRBV7-9|NA|NA
CASSSDSNLIHF
TGTGCCAGCAGCTCTGACTCCAATCTAATCCACTTT
>TRBJ1-1|TRBV4-1|NA|NA
CASSQEGRSAFF
TGCGCCAGCAGCCAAGAAGGGCGTTCAGCTTTCTTT
>TRBJ1-5|TRBV27|TRBD1|NA
CAGRGQGGNQPQHF
TGTGCCGGAAGGGGACAGGGAGGCAATCAGCCCCAGCATTTT
>TRBJ1-5|TRBV5-4|NA|once
CASSLGGARGGQPQHF
TGTGCCAGCAGCTTGGGAGGGGCAAGGGGTGGTCAGCCCCAGCATTTT
>TRBJ2-7|TRBV27|TRBD1|NA
CASSLKGQYYEQYF
TGTGCCAGCAGTTTAAAGGGACAGTACTACGAGCAGTACTTC
>TRBJ1-1|TRBV14|NA|NA
CASSQYVTQNTEAFF
TGTGCCAGCAGCCAATACGTGACTCAGAACACTGAAGCTTTCTTT
>TRBJ1-1|TRBV6-5|NA|NA
CASRSTRDTEAFF
TGTGCCAGCAGATCCACAAGGGACACTGAAGCTTTCTTT
>TRBJ2-7|TRBV14|NA|NA
CASSQVRGNEQYF
TGTGCCAGCAGCCAAGTACGGGGGAACGAGCAGTACTTC
>TRBJ1-2|TRBV6-6|NA|NA
CASSSLQVDGYTF
TGTGCCAGCAGTTCGTTACAGGTTGATGGCTACACCTTC
>TRBJ2-7|TRBV19|TRBD2|NA
CASSAFGGYEQYF
TGTGCCAGTAGCGCATTCGGGGGGTACGAGCAGTACTTC
>TRBJ1-4|TRBV3-1/TRBV3-2|NA|NA
CASSQDRLATNEKLFF
TGTGCCAGCAGCCAAGACAGGCTTGCAACTAATGAAAAACTGTTTTTT
>TRBJ2-5|TRBV5-5|TRBD2|NA
CASSLVALAGRETQYF
TGTGCCAGCAGCTTGGTAGCACTAGCGGGGCGGGAGACCCAGTACTTC
>TRBJ1-6|TRBV2|NA|NA
CASSVYQGLNSPLHF
TGTGCCAGCAGTGTATATCAGGGGTTGAATTCACCCCTCCACTTT
>TRBJ2-1|TRBV4-1|NA|NA
CASSQDIVSQGMVNEQFF
TGCGCCAGCAGCCAAGACATCGTATCGCAGGGGATGGTGAATGAGCAGTTCTTC
>TRBJ2-7|TRBV7-3|TRBD2|NA
CASSLSSGGHYEQYF
TGTGCCAGCAGCTTATCTAGCGGGGGGCATTACGAGCAGTACTTC
>TRBJ1-3|TRBV4-2|TRBD1|NA
CASSQEVTGGRGNTIYF
TGTGCCAGCAGCCAAGAGGTGACAGGGGGGAGGGGAAACACCATATATTTT
>TRBJ1-3|TRBV6-5|NA|NA
CASRPGRSGNTIYF
TGTGCCAGCAGACCTGGGCGGTCCGGAAACACCATATATTTT
>TRBJ2-7|TRBV10-3|NA|NA
CAISGDSHYEQYF
TGTGCCATCAGTGGGGACTCCCACTACGAGCAGTACTTC
>TRBJ2-7|TRBV12-2|NA|NA
CASRLAQRGSYEQYF
TGTGCAAGTCGCCTCGCCCAGCGGGGATCCTACGAGCAGTACTTC
>TRBJ1-4|TRBV4-2|NA|NA
CASSQDLAKGEKLFF
TGTGCCAGCAGCCAAGATCTGGCAAAAGGTGAAAAACTGTTTTTT
>TRBJ2-1|TRBV6-5|NA|NA
CASSSTGAVHNEQFF
TGTGCCAGCAGTTCCACTGGGGCGGTCCACAATGAGCAGTTCTTC
>TRBJ1-2|TRBV19|TRBD1|NA
CASRSLGQDYYGYTF
TGTGCCAGTAGGTCCCTGGGACAGGATTACTATGGCTACACCTTC
>TRBJ2-7|TRBV21-1|NA|NA
CASSTRSGGTEQYF
TGTGCCAGCAGCACTCGGAGCGGGGGGACCGAGCAGTACTTC
>TRBJ2-3|TRBV7-2|TRBD2|NA
CASSSSGGTDTQYF
TGTGCCAGCAGCTCTAGCGGGGGCACAGATACGCAGTATTTT
>TRBJ1-1|TRBV18|NA|NA
CASSVTERGTEAFF
TGTGCCAGCTCAGTCACAGAGAGGGGCACTGAAGCTTTCTTT
>TRBJ2-1|TRBV10-3|TRBD2|NA
CAIRNTSGGYNEQFF
TGTGCCATCAGAAATACTAGCGGGGGATACAATGAGCAGTTCTTC
>TRBJ2-2|TRBV6-5|NA|NA
CASSPVVTGELFF
TGTGCCAGCAGCCCAGTGGTCACCGGGGAGCTGTTTTTT
>TRBJ1-5|TRBV5-1|NA|NA
CASSITVGQPQHF
TGCGCCAGCAGCATCACCGTAGGGCAGCCCCAGCATTTT
>TRBJ1-2|TRBV11-2|NA|NA
CASSSGAGQRVGYTF
TGTGCCAGCAGCTCCGGGGCAGGCCAACGTGTGGGCTACACCTTC
>TRBJ1-2|TRBV7-9|TRBD1|once
CASSLAGGRDGYTF
TGTGCCAGCAGCTTGGCAGGGGGCCGGGATGGCTACACCTTC
>TRBJ1-5|TRBV7-9|NA|NA
CASSPQEGPQHF
TGTGCCAGCAGCCCGCAGGAAGGGCCCCAGCATTTT
>TRBJ1-5|TRBV15|NA|NA
CATSRDRGVAQPQHF
TGTGCCACCAGCAGAGATCGTGGGGTAGCCCAGCCCCAGCATTTT
>TRBJ2-3|TRBV6-2/TRBV6-3|NA|NA
CASSPGGTLITDTQYF
TGTGCCAGCAGCCCTGGGGGGACCCTTATCACCGATACGCAGTATTTT
>TRBJ1-2|TRBV7-2|TRBD1|NA
CASSFVSGQGVGYTF
TGTGCCAGCAGCTTTGTATCGGGACAGGGCGTTGGCTACACCTTC
>TRBJ1-6|TRBV4-3|TRBD1|NA
CASSQDWGTGGGTPLHF
TGCGCCAGCAGCCAAGATTGGGGGACAGGGGGTGGGACACCCCTCCACTTT
>TRBJ1-6|TRBV2|NA|NA
CATSSYRGRSSSPLHF
TGTGCCACCTCCTCCTACCGGGGACGGTCGAGTTCACCCCTCCACTTT
>TRBJ1-5|TRBV18|NA|NA
CASAGANQPQHF
TGTGCCAGTGCGGGTGCCAATCAGCCCCAGCATTTT
>TRBJ1-2|TRBV21-1|NA|NA
CATPGQGVYYGYTF
TGTGCCACCCCGGGACAGGGAGTCTACTATGGCTACACCTTC
>TRBJ2-7|TRBV4-3|NA|few
CASSQDFGGLAYEQYF
TGCGCCAGCAGCCAAGATTTCGGGGGGCTGGCTTACGAGCAGTACTTC
>TRBJ1-1|TRBV11-2|NA|NA
CASTFGGNTEAFF
TGTGCCAGCACCTTTGGAGGTAACACTGAAGCTTTCTTT
>TRBJ2-7|TRBV2|NA|NA
CASSDGRGHEQYF
TGTGCCAGCAGTGACGGCAGGGGCCACGAGCAGTACTTC
>TRBJ1-2|TRBV7-8|TRBD1|NA
CASSQGQGHYGGYTF
TGTGCCAGCAGCCAGGGACAGGGACACTACGGGGGCTACACCTTC
>TRBJ2-7|TRBV29-1|TRBD1|NA
CSVVEQGHYEQYF
TGCAGCGTTGTGGAACAGGGGCATTACGAGCAGTACTTC
>TRBJ1-1|TRBV7-2|TRBD1|NA
CASSGLTGGTEAFF
TGTGCCAGCAGCGGATTGACAGGGGGCACTGAAGCTTTCTTT
>TRBJ2-3|TRBV27|NA|NA
CASSPNTDTQYF
TGTGCCAGCAGTCCCAACACAGATACGCAGTATTTT
>TRBJ1-3|TRBV9|NA|NA
CASSVGIGASSGNTIYF
TGTGCCAGCAGCGTAGGTATCGGGGCCTCCTCTGGAAACACCATATATTTT
>TRBJ1-2|TRBV10-3|NA|NA
CAISEGQEAGYTF
TGTGCCATCAGTGAGGGCCAGGAGGCTGGCTACACCTTC
>TRBJ2-1|TRBV9|TRBD1|few
CASSQTGGTYNEQFF
TGTGCCAGCAGCCAGACAGGGGGGACTTACAATGAGCAGTTCTTC
>TRBJ1-2|TRBV6-5|TRBD1|NA
CASRRKGTGGLHTF
TGTGCCAGCAGGCGGAAAGGGACAGGGGGTCTCCACACCTTC
>TRBJ1-2|TRBV19|TRBD1|NA
CASSIARGPYGYTF
TGTGCCAGTAGTATAGCGAGGGGGCCCTATGGCTACACCTTC